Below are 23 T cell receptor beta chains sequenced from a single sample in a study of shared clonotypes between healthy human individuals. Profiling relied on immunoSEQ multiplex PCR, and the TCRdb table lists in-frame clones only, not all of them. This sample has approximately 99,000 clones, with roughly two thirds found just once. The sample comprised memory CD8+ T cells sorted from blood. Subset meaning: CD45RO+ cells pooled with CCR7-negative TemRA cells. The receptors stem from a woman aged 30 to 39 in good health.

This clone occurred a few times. For the CDR3, the DNA is TGTGCCAGCAGCACCCGGTGGACAGGGGCAGGAGTCTACGAGCAGTACTTC. It specifies CASSTRWTGAGVYEQYF. The gene calls are TRBV7-2 and TRBJ2-5; 9 bases are shared with TRBD1. The DNA end is a closer match to TRBJ2-7, so the J assignment may be wrong. Germline V CDR1 and CDR2: SGHTA, FQGNSA. The CDR3 is 17 amino acids.

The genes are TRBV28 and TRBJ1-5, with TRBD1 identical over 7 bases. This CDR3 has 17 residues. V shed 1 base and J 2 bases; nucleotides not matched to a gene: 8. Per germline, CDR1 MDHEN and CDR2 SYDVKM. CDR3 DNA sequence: TGTGCCAGCAGTTTATCCTGGACAGGCCGAGGCAATCAGCCCCAGCATTTT. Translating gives CASSLSWTGRGNQPQHF. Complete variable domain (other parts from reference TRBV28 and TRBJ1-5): DVKVTQSSRYLVKRTGEKVFLECVQDMDHENMFWYRQDPGLGLRLIYFSYDVKMKEKGDIPEGYSVSREKKERFSLILESASTNQTSMYLCASSLSWTGRGNQPQHFGDGTRLSIL.

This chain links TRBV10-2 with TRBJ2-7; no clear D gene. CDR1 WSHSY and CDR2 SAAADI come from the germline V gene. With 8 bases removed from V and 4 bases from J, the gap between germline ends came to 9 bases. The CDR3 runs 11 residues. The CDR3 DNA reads TGCGCCAGCGGCCCCACGTACGAGCAGTACTTC. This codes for CASGPTYEQYF.

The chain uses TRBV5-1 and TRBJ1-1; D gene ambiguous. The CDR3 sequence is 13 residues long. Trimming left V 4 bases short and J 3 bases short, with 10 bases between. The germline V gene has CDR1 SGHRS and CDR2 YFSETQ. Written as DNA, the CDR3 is TGCGCCAGCAGCGTCGACGGAGACACTGAAGCTTTCTTT. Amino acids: CASSVDGDTEAFF.

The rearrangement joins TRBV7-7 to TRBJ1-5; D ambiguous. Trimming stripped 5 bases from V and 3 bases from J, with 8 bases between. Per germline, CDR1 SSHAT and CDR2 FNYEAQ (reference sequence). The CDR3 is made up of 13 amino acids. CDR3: CASSLVPNQPQHF. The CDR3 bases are TGTGCCAGCAGCCTAGTGCCCAATCAGCCCCAGCATTTT.

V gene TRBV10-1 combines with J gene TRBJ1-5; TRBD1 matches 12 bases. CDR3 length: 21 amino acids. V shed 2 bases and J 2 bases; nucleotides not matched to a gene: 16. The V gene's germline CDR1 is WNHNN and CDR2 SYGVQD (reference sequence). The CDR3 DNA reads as TGCGCCAGCAGTGAGAAAACCCCGGGACAGGGGGCGCAGTATTGCAATCAGCCCCAGCATTTT. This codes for CASSEKTPGQGAQYCNQPQHF.

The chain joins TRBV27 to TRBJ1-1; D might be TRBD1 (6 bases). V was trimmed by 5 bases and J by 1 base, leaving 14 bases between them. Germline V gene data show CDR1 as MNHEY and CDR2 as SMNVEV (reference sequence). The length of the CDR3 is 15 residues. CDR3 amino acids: CASSPSGAQNTEAFF. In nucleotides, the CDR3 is TGTGCCAGCAGTCCCTCGGGGGCCCAGAACACTGAAGCTTTCTTT.

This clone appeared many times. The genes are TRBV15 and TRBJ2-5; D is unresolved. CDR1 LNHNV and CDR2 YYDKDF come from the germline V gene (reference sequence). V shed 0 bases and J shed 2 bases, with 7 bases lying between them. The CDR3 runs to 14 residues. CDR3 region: CATSRDPSQETQYF. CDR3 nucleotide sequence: TGTGCCACCAGCAGAGATCCCTCTCAAGAGACCCAGTACTTC.

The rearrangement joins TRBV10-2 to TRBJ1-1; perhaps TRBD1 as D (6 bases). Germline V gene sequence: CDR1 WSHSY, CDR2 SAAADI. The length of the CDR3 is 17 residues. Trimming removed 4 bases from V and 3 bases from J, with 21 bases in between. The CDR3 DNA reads TGCGCCAGCAGTGGTACCTGGGCAGGGGCTCGTGACACTGAAGCTTTCTTT. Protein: CASSGTWAGARDTEAFF.

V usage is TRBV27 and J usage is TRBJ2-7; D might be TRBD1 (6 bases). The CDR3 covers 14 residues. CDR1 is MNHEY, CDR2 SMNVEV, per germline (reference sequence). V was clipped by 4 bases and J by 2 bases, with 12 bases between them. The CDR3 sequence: CASSSTGAPYEQYF. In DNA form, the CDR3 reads TGTGCCAGCAGTTCGACAGGAGCCCCCTACGAGCAGTACTTC.

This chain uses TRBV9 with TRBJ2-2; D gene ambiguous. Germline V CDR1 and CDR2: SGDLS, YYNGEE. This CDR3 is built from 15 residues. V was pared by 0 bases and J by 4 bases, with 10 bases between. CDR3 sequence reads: CASSVAGVPTGELFF. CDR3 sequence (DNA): TGTGCCAGCAGCGTAGCTGGGGTCCCCACCGGGGAGCTGTTTTTT.

CDR3 DNA: TGTGCCAGCAGCGAGAAGACTAGCGGGTCCTACGAGCAGTACTTC. It yields the protein CASSEKTSGSYEQYF. The chain joins TRBV25-1 to TRBJ2-7; 10 bases map to TRBD2. Looked up from germline, CDR1 is MGHDK and CDR2 is SYGVNS. The CDR3 extends over 15 amino acids. With 6 bases clipped from V and 1 base from J, the junction kept 6 bases outside the gene matches.

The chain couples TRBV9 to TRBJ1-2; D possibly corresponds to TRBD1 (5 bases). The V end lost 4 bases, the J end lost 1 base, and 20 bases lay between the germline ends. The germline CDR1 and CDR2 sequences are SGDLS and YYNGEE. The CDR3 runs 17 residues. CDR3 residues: CASSLSWGGGSNYGYTF. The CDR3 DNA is TGTGCCAGCAGCCTGAGCTGGGGCGGGGGGAGTAACTATGGCTACACCTTC.

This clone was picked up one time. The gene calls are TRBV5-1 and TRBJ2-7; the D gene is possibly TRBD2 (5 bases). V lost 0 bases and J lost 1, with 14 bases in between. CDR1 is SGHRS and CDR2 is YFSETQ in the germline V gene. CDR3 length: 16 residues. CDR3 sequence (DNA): TGCGCCAGCAGCTTGGCCGAGACGGGGATTTCCTACGAGCAGTACTTC. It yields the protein CASSLAETGISYEQYF.

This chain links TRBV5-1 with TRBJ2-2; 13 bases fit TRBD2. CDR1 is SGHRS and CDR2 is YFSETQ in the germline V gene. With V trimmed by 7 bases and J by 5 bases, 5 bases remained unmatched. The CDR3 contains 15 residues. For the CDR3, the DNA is TGCGCCAGCCTCGCGACTAGCGGGGGGACCGGGGAGCTGTTTTTT. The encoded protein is CASLATSGGTGELFF.

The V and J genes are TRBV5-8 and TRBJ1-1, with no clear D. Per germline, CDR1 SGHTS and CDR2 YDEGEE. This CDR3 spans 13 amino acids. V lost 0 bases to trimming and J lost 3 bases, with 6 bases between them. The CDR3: CASSLARDTEAFF. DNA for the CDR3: TGTGCCAGCAGCTTGGCCCGCGACACTGAAGCTTTCTTT.

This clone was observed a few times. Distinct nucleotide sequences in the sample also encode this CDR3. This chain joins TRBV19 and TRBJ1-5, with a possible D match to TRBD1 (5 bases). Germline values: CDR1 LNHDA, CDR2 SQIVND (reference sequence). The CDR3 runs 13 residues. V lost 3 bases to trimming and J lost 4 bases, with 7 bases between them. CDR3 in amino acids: CASSIGGNQPQHF. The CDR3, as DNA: TGTGCCAGTAGTATCGGGGGAAATCAGCCCCAGCATTTT.

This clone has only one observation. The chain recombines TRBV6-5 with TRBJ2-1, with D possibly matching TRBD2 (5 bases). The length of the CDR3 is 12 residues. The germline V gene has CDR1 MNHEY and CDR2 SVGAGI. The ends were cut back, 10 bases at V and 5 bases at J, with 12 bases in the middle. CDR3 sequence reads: CATRTPHNEQFF. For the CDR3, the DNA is TGTGCCACCCGGACTCCCCACAATGAGCAGTTCTTC.

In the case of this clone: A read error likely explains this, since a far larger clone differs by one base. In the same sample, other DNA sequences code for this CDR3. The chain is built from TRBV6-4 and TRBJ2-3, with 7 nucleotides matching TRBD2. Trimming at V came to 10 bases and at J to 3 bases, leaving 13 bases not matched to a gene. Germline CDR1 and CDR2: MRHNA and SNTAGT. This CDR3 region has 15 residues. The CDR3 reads CATSPASGNTDTQYF. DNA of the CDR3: TGTGCCACCTCCCCAGCCAGCGGGAATACAGATACGCAGTATTTT.

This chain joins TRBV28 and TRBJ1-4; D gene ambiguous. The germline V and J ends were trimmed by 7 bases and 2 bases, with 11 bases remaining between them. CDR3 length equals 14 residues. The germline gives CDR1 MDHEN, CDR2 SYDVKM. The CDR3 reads CASNPGTTNEKLFF. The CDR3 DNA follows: TGTGCCAGCAATCCGGGAACTACTAATGAAAAACTGTTTTTT.

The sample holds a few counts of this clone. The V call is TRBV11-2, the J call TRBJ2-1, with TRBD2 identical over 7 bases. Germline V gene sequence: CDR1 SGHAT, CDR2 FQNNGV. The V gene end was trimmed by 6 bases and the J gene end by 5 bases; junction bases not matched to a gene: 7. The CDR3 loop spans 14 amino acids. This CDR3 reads CASRGGTKDNEQFF. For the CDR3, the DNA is TGTGCCAGCAGAGGTGGGACTAAAGACAATGAGCAGTTCTTC.

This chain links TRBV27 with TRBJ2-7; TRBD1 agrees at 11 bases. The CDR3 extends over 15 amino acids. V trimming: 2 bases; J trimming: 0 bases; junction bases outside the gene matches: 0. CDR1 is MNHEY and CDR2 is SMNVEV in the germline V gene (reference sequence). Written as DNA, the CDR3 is TGTGCCAGCAGTTTAGGGACAGGGGGCTCCTACGAGCAGTACTTC. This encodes CASSLGTGGSYEQYF.

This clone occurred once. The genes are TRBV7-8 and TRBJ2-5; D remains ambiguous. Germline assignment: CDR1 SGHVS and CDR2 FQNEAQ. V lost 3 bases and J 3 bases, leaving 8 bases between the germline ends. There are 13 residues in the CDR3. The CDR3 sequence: CASSFNLKETQYF. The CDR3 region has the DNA TGTGCCAGCAGCTTCAATTTGAAAGAGACCCAGTACTTC. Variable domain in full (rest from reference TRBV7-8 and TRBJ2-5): GAGVSQSPRYKVAKRGQDVALRCDPISGHVSLFWYQQALGQGPEFLTYFQNEAQLDKSGLPSDRFFAERPEGSVSTLKIQRTQQEDSAVYLCASSFNLKETQYFGPGTRLLVL.